The present TCR beta chain was sequenced within a study of molecular identifiers for immune sequencing clone quantification. TCRdb reanalysed the PCR reads using MiXCR and keeps one entry per CDR3 protein. The data hold approximately 9,400 distinct CDR3 sequences, with 20% to 25% observed a single time. Turning to this clonotype: Being one base from a much bigger clone, this may be a read error.

The CDR3 runs 15 residues. Germline V CDR1 and CDR2: MNHEY, SMNVEV (reference sequence). The V and J genes are TRBV27 and TRBJ1-1, with 8 bases that match TRBD1. The sample consisted of naive CD8+ T cells from blood, with Jurkat cell RNA spiked in. This sample's subset: FACS-sorted CD8+CD4-CCR7+CD45RA+ naive T cells. The origin of this receptor is a human donor in good health. Some libraries in this study had Jurkat cell RNA spiked in. CDR3: CASSKRTGLNIEAFF. The DNA for the CDR3 is TGTGCCAGCAGTAAACGGACAGGGCTGAACATTGAAGCTTTCTTT.